The present TCR beta chain was sequenced within a study of response to subunit inactivated influenza vaccine. Whole-study results and caveats: The authors offered the suggestion that each seasonal influenza vaccination recruits few new T cells.

A remark on this clonotype: What it binds is not known.

MiXCR, applied by TCRdb to the RT-PCR reads, yields one record per CDR3 protein. The repertoire holds approximately 700,000 distinct CDR3 sequences, with 15% to 19% as singletons. CDR1 is SEHNR and CDR2 is FQNEAQ in the germline V gene (reference sequence). The CDR3 totals 16 residues. V lost 1 base, J lost 7 bases, and 20 bases lay in between. This rearrangement joins TRBV7-9 to TRBJ2-7, with TRBD1 as a possible D gene (6 bases). This sequence originates from a middle-aged man who received an inactivated influenza vaccine. The specimen comprised PBMCs from blood, sampled 11 to 12 days after vaccination. The DNA for the CDR3 is TGTGCCAGCAGCTTAGGGGCAAGAACCCTTCAGGGGGAGCAGTACTTC. Its translation: CASSLGARTLQGEQYF.